The rows below give T cell receptor beta chains drawn from one sample of a study of cytomegalovirus exposure and HLA in healthy donors. Assay used: immunoSEQ multiplex PCR; TCRdb lists only in-frame clones, some missing. The sample shows 95,000 to 150,000 clones, about 85% of them seen only once. Specimen: PBMCs. These receptors originate from a man between 50 and 59 years old in good health and CMV-seronegative. Each CDR3 is given with its conserved first and last residue. Each record gives: J gene, clone size, V gene, CDR3 protein. Clone size, where shown, is once, few, many, or a class for clones that have expanded.

TRBJ1-1 | NA | TRBV7-3 | CASSLKAGKAFF
TRBJ1-2 | NA | TRBV4-2 | CASSRDPNQPGQGGYTF
TRBJ1-1 | NA | TRBV5-4 | CASSLQGGTEAFF
TRBJ2-5 | NA | TRBV21-1 | CASSAGLKIITYETQYF
TRBJ1-2 | NA | TRBV21-1 | CATRGEGSWMGYYGYTF
TRBJ2-5 | NA | TRBV7-2 | CASRTNPGAETQYF
TRBJ2-7 | NA | TRBV19 | CASSSSGTTRSYEQYF
TRBJ2-1 | once | TRBV2 | CASSVGSKVEQFF
TRBJ2-4 | NA | TRBV6-5 | CARSMREWNIQYF
TRBJ2-5 | NA | TRBV11-2 | CASSPGTGDVETQYF
TRBJ1-2 | few | TRBV4-3 | CASSQERGSYGYTF
TRBJ2-7 | NA | TRBV19 | CASSTGGEQYF
TRBJ1-1 | NA | TRBV7-7 | CASSLDQGTEAFF
TRBJ1-1 | NA | TRBV5-1 | CASSFGQRLGDTEAFF
TRBJ2-5 | NA | TRBV2 | CASRAVGETQYF
TRBJ2-3 | NA | TRBV2 | CASRPTFAWDTQYF
TRBJ2-5 | NA | TRBV7-2 | CASSPTSGGQETQYF
TRBJ1-4 | NA | TRBV6-8 | CASSLFDRGQANEKLFF
TRBJ2-1 | NA | TRBV5-1 | CASSLRNSGNHEQFF
TRBJ2-1 | NA | TRBV10-3 | CAISVQLAGGNNEQFF
TRBJ1-2 | NA | TRBV4-2 | CASSQDPQGGIDYGYTF
TRBJ2-3 | NA | TRBV27 | CASTDIPGDRNTQYF
TRBJ1-5 | NA | TRBV15 | CATSGGIGALLQPQHF